This TCR beta chain was identified in a study of T-cell reconstitution after alpha-beta-depleted transplantation in children. Overall study results and limits: As was reported, about two months after transplant, alpha-beta T cells came from several hundred expanded graft clones. One year post-transplant, T-cell counts and diversity were largely derived from T cells produced anew.

This clonotype was seen at least ten times. The antigen remains undetermined. The germline gives CDR1 DFQATT, CDR2 SNEGSKA (reference sequence). This CDR3 is 13 amino acids long. The trim removed 6 bases at V and 1 base at J, leaving 3 bases unmatched. It was with unique molecular identifiers that the TCRbeta library was prepared. MiXCR, run by TCRdb on the PCR reads, gives a single entry per CDR3 protein. This table has about 460,000 distinct CDR3 sequences, 10% to 12% appearing once. The V and J genes are TRBV20-1 and TRBJ1-3; TRBD1 aligns across 7 bases. This clonotype originated in a female patient aged 2 to 10 who had a stem cell transplant for aplastic anemia, so the T cells may come from the graft donor. Sequenced here: PBMCs, mostly from graft donor cells, sampled 180 days after TCRalphabeta/CD19-depleted stem cell transplant. CDR3 amino acids: CSAPGGSGNTIYF. CDR3 bases: TGCAGTGCCCCAGGGGGGTCTGGAAACACCATATATTTT.